These 20 T cell receptor beta chains came from one sample sequenced in a study of PD-1 blockade in classical Hodgkin lymphoma. Time point meaning: cycle 4 day 1 (C4D1), after five to seven weeks of nivolumab. Each patient experienced a relapse that followed autologous stem cell transplantation, and brentuximab vedotin exposure varied. Out of thawed PBMCs, magnetic negative selection purified CD4+ T cells. Assay used: immunoSEQ multiplex PCR; TCRdb lists only in-frame clones, some missing. The table includes tens of thousands of clones, 85% to 90% detected once. Source: CD4+ T cells from blood, taken before the fourth cycle of nivolumab. The source of these receptors is a human donor with classical Hodgkin lymphoma.

This chain links TRBV10-2 with TRBJ2-7; 14 nucleotides line up with TRBD2. Germline V gives CDR1 WSHSY, CDR2 SAAADI. Germline trimming cut 6 bases from V and 4 bases from J; bases unmatched to any gene: 8. This CDR3 region has 16 residues. The CDR3 region has the DNA TGCGCCAGCAGCCTAACCGGGACTAGCGGGAGTTACGAGCAGTACTTC. This codes for CASSLTGTSGSYEQYF.

This chain connects TRBV6-1 to TRBJ1-1, with 9 nucleotides matching TRBD1. Trimming took 6 bases from V and 0 from J; bases not matched to a gene: 5. The CDR3 length is 15 residues. The germline V gene encodes CDR1 MNHNS and CDR2 SASEGT. CDR3 loop: CASRPGTGLNTEAFF. CDR3 nucleotides: TGTGCCAGCAGGCCCGGGACAGGGTTGAACACTGAAGCTTTCTTT.

The chain carries TRBV7-8 and TRBJ2-3, with 7 nucleotides matching TRBD2. The CDR3 sequence is 16 residues long. CDR1 and CDR2 from the germline V gene are SGHVS and FQNEAQ. Trimming removed 1 base from V and 4 bases from J; junction bases left unmatched: 8. The CDR3 here is CASSLGRGDRADTQYF. The CDR3 DNA sequence: TGTGCCAGCAGCTTAGGTCGGGGGGACCGGGCAGATACGCAGTATTTT.

This clone was recorded only once. The V and J genes are TRBV10-3 and TRBJ2-7, with a possible D match to TRBD1 (6 bases). Germline V gene sequence: CDR1 ENHRY, CDR2 SYGVKD. The CDR3 contains 15 residues. The germline V and J ends were trimmed by 7 bases and 3 bases, with 19 bases remaining between them. CDR3 in DNA: TGTGCCATCAACCCCTCGGGACATCCCAACTACGAGCAGTACTTC. This sequence encodes CAINPSGHPNYEQYF.

The chain has TRBV27 and TRBJ2-7; possible D gene TRBD1, 6 bases. Per germline, CDR1 MNHEY and CDR2 SMNVEV (reference sequence). The CDR3 is made up of 17 amino acids. Trimming pared 4 bases from V and 2 bases from J, leaving 21 bases between. The CDR3 DNA follows: TGTGCCAGCAGTTCCTTTCAGACAGGAACAGGACCCTACGAGCAGTACTTC. Translating gives CASSSFQTGTGPYEQYF.

This clone has just one count. The chain has TRBV10-3 and TRBJ2-5; D ambiguous. The CDR3 has 11 residues. The V end lost 2 bases, the J end lost 5 bases, and 3 bases lay between the germline ends. From germline, CDR1 is ENHRY and CDR2 SYGVKD. CDR3 region: CAISEVETQYF. DNA for the CDR3: TGTGCCATCAGTGAGGTGGAGACCCAGTACTTC.

The CDR3 nucleotides are TGTGCCAGCAGTTTAAAGGGGCAAGAGACCCAGTACTTC. This gives the protein CASSLKGQETQYF. This chain uses TRBV27 with TRBJ2-5, with D perhaps TRBD1 (5 bases). Per the germline V gene, CDR1 is MNHEY and CDR2 is SMNVEV (reference sequence). V lost 2 bases, J lost 2 bases, and 6 bases lay in between. The CDR3 contains 13 residues.

The chain couples TRBV5-8 to TRBJ2-3, with D hard to call. The CDR3 consists of 12 residues. Trimming removed 3 bases at V and 2 bases at J, with 4 bases between. The germline gives CDR1 SGHTS, CDR2 YDEGEE. In DNA form, the CDR3 reads TGTGCCAGCAGCTGGAACACAGATACGCAGTATTTT. As protein: CASSWNTDTQYF.

The rearrangement uses TRBV4-1 and TRBJ2-7; 10 bases match TRBD2. Germline CDR1 MGHRA, CDR2 YSYEKL. The CDR3 spans 16 residues. The V segment lost 1 base and the J segment 2 bases; nucleotides outside the gene matches: 5. CDR3 loop: CASSQAVLAGPYEQYF. DNA for the CDR3: TGCGCCAGCAGCCAAGCGGTACTAGCGGGACCCTACGAGCAGTACTTC.

The J gene is TRBJ1-4, the V gene TRBV7-9, with 11 bases fitting TRBD1. The CDR3 consists of 14 residues. Germline V gene lookup returns CDR1 SEHNR and CDR2 FQNEAQ (reference sequence). V gave up 4 bases and J gave up 7 bases; unmatched junction bases: 2. CDR3 loop: CASSSGQGVEKLFF. The CDR3 region has the DNA TGTGCCAGCAGCTCGGGACAGGGGGTTGAAAAACTGTTTTTT.

The chain links TRBV28 to TRBJ1-3; D is ambiguous. The CDR3 is made up of 13 amino acids. CDR1 is MDHEN, CDR2 SYDVKM, per germline. V was cut by 3 bases and J by 4 bases, with 7 bases left in between. Written as DNA, the CDR3 is TGTGCCAGCAGTTTTTCATCAGGAAACACCATATATTTT. Protein sequence: CASSFSSGNTIYF.

The J gene is TRBJ1-1, the V gene TRBV13; 7 bases line up with TRBD1. CDR3 length equals 12 residues. Looked up from germline, CDR1 is PRHDT and CDR2 is FYEKMQ (reference sequence). V lost 7 bases to trimming and J lost 9 bases; unmatched junction nucleotides: 8. The chain's CDR3 is CASTENRGQAFF. The CDR3, as DNA: TGTGCCAGCACCGAGAACAGGGGTCAAGCTTTCTTT.

The chain couples TRBV6-6 to TRBJ1-4; D ambiguous. The V and J ends lost 5 bases and 0 bases respectively, with 10 bases between them. Per germline, CDR1 MNHNY and CDR2 SVGAGI (reference sequence). The CDR3 consists of 15 residues. Here the CDR3 DNA reads TGTGCCAGCAGTACCGGCAGCGCAACTAATGAAAAACTGTTTTTT. Translation gives CASSTGSATNEKLFF.

DNA of the CDR3: TGTGCCAGCAGTCCGGGGGAACTAGCAACGGAGACCCAGTACTTC. Protein product: CASSPGELATETQYF. V is TRBV5-8 and J is TRBJ2-5; a weak D match, TRBD2 (6 bases). The CDR3 spans 15 residues. V was trimmed by 5 bases and J by 5 bases, leaving 19 bases between them. Germline CDR1 reads SGHTS; CDR2 reads YDEGEE.

The chain recombines TRBV7-2 with TRBJ2-3; D unclear. With 1 base removed from V and 7 bases from J, the gap between germline ends came to 6 bases. The CDR3 runs to 12 residues. Germline V gene sequence: CDR1 SGHTA, CDR2 FQGNSA. CDR3 in amino acids: CASSLGAHTQYF. CDR3 DNA sequence: TGTGCCAGCAGCTTAGGGGCCCATACGCAGTATTTT.

The chain employs TRBV2 and TRBJ1-2, with a possible D match to TRBD1 (5 bases). CDR3 length: 14 amino acids. From germline, CDR1 is SNHLY and CDR2 FYNNEI. V lost 4 bases to trimming and J lost 0 bases, with 9 bases between them. Here the CDR3 reads CASSVTGANYGYTF. The DNA of the CDR3 is TGTGCCAGCAGTGTCACAGGAGCTAACTATGGCTACACCTTC.

The V gene is TRBV11-3, the J gene TRBJ1-1; D is unclear. CDR3 length equals 13 residues. The germline V gene encodes CDR1 SGHNT and CDR2 YENEEA. V lost 1 base and J 0 bases, leaving 3 bases between the germline ends. CDR3 sequence reads: CASSLGMNTEAFF. The CDR3 coding sequence is TGTGCCAGCAGCTTAGGGATGAACACTGAAGCTTTCTTT.

This sequence joins TRBV28 and TRBJ2-4, with D hard to call. CDR1 is MDHEN and CDR2 is SYDVKM in the germline V gene. V gave up 6 bases and J gave up 8 bases, with 17 bases separating them. The CDR3 length is 14 residues. CDR3 DNA sequence: TGTGCCAGCAGCGGCGGCGGCGTTTCGGACATTCAGTACTTC. It specifies CASSGGGVSDIQYF.

The chain has TRBV19 and TRBJ1-5; D uncertain. The CDR3 runs 15 residues. In germline, CDR1 is LNHDA, CDR2 SQIVND (reference sequence). The V gene lost 7 bases and the J gene lost 2 bases, with 15 bases spanning the gap. The DNA for the CDR3 is TGTGCCAGTACGAAGACCTCCTGGGGCAATCAGCCCCAGCATTTT. Amino acid sequence: CASTKTSWGNQPQHF.

The chain combines TRBV5-1 with TRBJ2-2; no clear D. The V gene's germline CDR1 is SGHRS and CDR2 YFSETQ. This CDR3 spans 11 amino acids. V lost 2 bases to trimming and J lost 6 bases, with 2 bases between them. The DNA of the CDR3 is TGCGCCAGCAGCTTACCCGGGGAGCTGTTTTTT. Encoded protein: CASSLPGELFF.